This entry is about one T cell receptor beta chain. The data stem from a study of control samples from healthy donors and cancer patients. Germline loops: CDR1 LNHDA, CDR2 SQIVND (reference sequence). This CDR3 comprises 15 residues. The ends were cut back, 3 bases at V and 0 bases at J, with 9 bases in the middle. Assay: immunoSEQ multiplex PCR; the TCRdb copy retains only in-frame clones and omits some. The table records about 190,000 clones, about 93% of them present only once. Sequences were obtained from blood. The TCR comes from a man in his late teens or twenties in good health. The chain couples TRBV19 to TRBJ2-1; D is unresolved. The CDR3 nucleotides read TGTGCCAGTAGTATCGGACGAGCCTCCTACAATGAGCAGTTCTTC. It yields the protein CASSIGRASYNEQFF. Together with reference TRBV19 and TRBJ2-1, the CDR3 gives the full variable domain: DGGITQSPKYLFRKEGQNVTLSCEQNLNHDAMYWYRQDPGQGLRLIYYSQIVNDFQKGDIAEGYSVSREKKESFPLTVTSAQKNPTAFYLCASSIGRASYNEQFFGPGTRLTVL.